This T cell receptor beta chain was observed in a study of CD8 T cells in ankylosing spondylitis. Study-level results: Seemingly distinctive of ankylosing spondylitis blood was a TCR beta motif formed by eight highly homologous variants. In the blood and synovial fluid of reactive arthritis, some motif variants had been previously reported.

This clonotype came up many times. Antigen unknown. Trimming took 0 bases from V and 10 from J, leaving 10 bases between them. This CDR3 is built from 14 residues. TCRdb re-called the 5' RACE reads through MiXCR, storing one row per CDR3 protein. Seen here are under 850,000 distinct CDR3 sequences, 15% to 20% observed once, and the top ten hold under 20%. Specimen: blood, either unsorted or a sorted T cell fraction (not recorded which). The V gene is TRBV12-3 or TRBV12-4, the J gene TRBJ1-6; D is uncertain. The receptor comes from a male donor with ankylosing spondylitis. DNA of the CDR3: TGTGCCAGCAGTTTAGCAGGGTTTCACTCACCCCTCCACTTT. Amino acids: CASSLAGFHSPLHF.